The present entry profiles one T cell receptor beta chain with its context. Its antigen is as yet unknown. This table comes from immunoSEQ multiplex PCR, and its TCRdb copy is limited to in-frame clones, with some not included. The sample records about 31,000 clones, approximately 68% being singletons. The germline V gene has CDR1 SGHRS and CDR2 YFSETQ. V was pared by 0 bases and J by 2 bases, with 16 bases between. This CDR3 comprises 17 residues. Before sequencing, viral peptide pools were used by the ViraFEST assay to expand antigen-specific CD4+ T cells. Subsequent to a culture period of 10 to 11 days, CD4+ T cells were isolated. No vaccinee had earlier SARS-CoV-2 infection, and nucleocapsid antibodies were negative. It was with roughly 10 IU/ml IL-2 and around 9.9 ug/ml peptides that some 2 million PBMC per well were cultured. Replacing half the medium with IL-2 medium was done on days 3 and 7.

This sample stems from a study of vaccination effects on CD4 cells after COVID-19. General study points: Missing from the study were early post-infection timepoints, and its convalescent patients were few.

The chain combines TRBV5-1 with TRBJ2-3, with D tentatively TRBD2 (7 bases). The material was CD4+ T cells from PBMCs cultured with HCoV-229E spike peptides, obtained before COVID-19 vaccination. The sequence was collected from a human donor who received a COVID-19 vaccine. CDR3 residues: CASSLVGAGDTTDTQYF. CDR3 coding DNA: TGCGCCAGCAGCTTGGTGGGCGCGGGGGACACCACAGATACGCAGTATTTT.